This TCR beta chain was sequenced for a study of cytotoxic CD8 clonotypes in ibrutinib-treated CLL. Study outcomes and limitations: Sampling times, which were not matched between the groups, differed between sustained-remission patients and progressing patients. Clonality showed a rise at ibrutinib response that reversed toward baseline at progression.

Trimming at V came to 0 bases and at J to 5 bases, leaving 5 bases not matched to a gene. The CDR3 is made up of 15 amino acids. Per the germline V gene, CDR1 is SGHTS and CDR2 is YDEGEE. Some clones are missing from TCRdb's copy, which holds only in-frame ones; the method was immunoSEQ multiplex PCR. Of roughly 52,000 clones in the sample, 53% were seen once. With respect to this clone: The antigen remains unidentified.

The TCR was taken from a human donor with chronic lymphocytic leukemia. The chain employs TRBV5-8 and TRBJ2-1; TRBD2 aligns across 7 bases. The source material was PBMCs, sampled after 12 months of ibrutinib treatment. CDR3 DNA sequence: TGTGCCAGCAGCTTGGGGTCCGGGAGGAACAATGAGCAGTTCTTC. Amino acids: CASSLGSGRNNEQFF.